This T cell receptor (beta chain) comes out of a study of T-cell memory formation after mild COVID-19. At the level of the study: Largely donor-specific TCR clusters were found.

The table lists this clonotype with many counts. Antigen specificity is unknown. General study points: CD8+ contracting clones occupied EMRA, while CD4+ ones occupied mainly CM and EM.

The TCR alpha and TCR beta cDNA libraries, bearing sample barcodes and UMIs, were generated by 5'RACE using constant-segment primers. MiXCR, run by TCRdb on the 5' RACE reads, gives a single entry per CDR3 protein. The sample records 530,000 or so distinct CDR3 sequences, 15% to 20% being singletons. The germline CDR1 and CDR2 sequences are SQVTM and ANQGSEA. J gave up 3 bases and V 5 bases, and 11 bases lay outside the gene matches. The CDR3 totals 16 residues. The V call is TRBV29-1, the J call TRBJ2-2, with 8 nucleotides matching TRBD1. The sequence derives from an adult woman who had mild COVID-19 (a few samples of this study predate the infection). Cell type and time point are not known. Sequencing was performed on PBMCs or a T cell subset sorted from them (not recorded which). The CDR3 is CSVPGQGGIHTGELFF. CDR3 nucleotide sequence: TGCAGCGTTCCTGGACAGGGAGGAATCCACACCGGGGAGCTGTTTTTT.